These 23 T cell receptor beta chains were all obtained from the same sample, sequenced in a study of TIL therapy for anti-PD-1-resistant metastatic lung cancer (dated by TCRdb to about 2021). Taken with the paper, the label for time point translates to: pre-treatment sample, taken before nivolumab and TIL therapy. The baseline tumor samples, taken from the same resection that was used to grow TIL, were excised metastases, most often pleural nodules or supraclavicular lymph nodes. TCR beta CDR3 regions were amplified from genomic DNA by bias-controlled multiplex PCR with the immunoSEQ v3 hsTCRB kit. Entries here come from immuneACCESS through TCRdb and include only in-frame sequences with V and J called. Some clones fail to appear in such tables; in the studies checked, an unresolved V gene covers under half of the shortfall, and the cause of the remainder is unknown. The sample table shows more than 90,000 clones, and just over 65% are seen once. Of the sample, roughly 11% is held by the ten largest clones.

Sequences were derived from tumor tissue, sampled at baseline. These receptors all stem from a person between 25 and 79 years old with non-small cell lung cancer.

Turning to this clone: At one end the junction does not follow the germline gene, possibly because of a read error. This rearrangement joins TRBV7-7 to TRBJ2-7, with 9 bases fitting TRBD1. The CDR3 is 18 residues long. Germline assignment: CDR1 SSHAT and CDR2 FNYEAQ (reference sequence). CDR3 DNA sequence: TGTGCTAGCAGCCCGGGACAGGGAGCTCTGAAGCCGGGAAACGAGCAGTACTTC. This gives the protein CASSPGQGALKPGNEQYF.

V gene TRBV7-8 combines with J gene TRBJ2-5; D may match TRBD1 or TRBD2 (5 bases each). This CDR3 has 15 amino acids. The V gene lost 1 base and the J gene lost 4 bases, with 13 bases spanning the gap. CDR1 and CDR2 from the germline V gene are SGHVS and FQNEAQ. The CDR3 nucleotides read TGTGCCAGCAGCTTAGACGGGGCCCGCGGAGAGACCCAGTACTTC. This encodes CASSLDGARGETQYF.

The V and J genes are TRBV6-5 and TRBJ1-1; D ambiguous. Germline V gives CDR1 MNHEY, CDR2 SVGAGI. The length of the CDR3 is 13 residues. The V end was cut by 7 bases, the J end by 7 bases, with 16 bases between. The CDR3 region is CASMWARVSEAFF. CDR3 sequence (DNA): TGTGCCAGCATGTGGGCCCGGGTTAGTGAAGCTTTCTTT.

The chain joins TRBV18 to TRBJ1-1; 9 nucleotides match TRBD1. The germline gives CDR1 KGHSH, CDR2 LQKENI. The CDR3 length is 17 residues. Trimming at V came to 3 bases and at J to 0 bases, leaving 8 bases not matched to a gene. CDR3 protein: CASSPLGQGRVNTEAFF. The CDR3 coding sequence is TGTGCCAGCTCACCCCTCGGACAGGGGAGAGTGAACACTGAAGCTTTCTTT.

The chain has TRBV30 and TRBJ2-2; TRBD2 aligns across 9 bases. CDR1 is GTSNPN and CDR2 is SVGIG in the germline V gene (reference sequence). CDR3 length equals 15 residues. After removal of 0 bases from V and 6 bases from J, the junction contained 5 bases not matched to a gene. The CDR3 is CAWSVLAGGPGELFF. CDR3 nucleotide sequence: TGTGCCTGGAGTGTACTCGCGGGAGGGCCCGGGGAGCTGTTTTTT.

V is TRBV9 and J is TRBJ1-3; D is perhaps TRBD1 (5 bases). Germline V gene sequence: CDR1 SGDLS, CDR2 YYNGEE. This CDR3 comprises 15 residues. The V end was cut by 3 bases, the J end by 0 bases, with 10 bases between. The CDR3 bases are TGTGCCAGCAGCGGGGGCATCCTCTCTGGAAACACCATATATTTT. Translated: CASSGGILSGNTIYF.

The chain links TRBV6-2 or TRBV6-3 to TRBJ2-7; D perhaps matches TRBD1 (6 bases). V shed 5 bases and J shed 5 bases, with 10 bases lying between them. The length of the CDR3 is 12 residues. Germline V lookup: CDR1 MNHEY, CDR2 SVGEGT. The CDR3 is CASSPGTNEQYF. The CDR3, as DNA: TGTGCCAGCAGTCCCGGGACAAACGAGCAGTACTTC.

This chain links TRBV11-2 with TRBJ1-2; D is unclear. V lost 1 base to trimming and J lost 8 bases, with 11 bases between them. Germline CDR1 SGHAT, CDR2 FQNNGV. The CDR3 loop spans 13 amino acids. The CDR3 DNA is TGTGCCAGCAGCTTAGGGACGACTTACGGCTACACCTTC. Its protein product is CASSLGTTYGYTF.

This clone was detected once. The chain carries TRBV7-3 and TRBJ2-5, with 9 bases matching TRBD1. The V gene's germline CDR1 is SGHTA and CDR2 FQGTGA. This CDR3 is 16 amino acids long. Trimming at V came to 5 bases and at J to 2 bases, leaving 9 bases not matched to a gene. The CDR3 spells CASSPGTGRLQETQYF. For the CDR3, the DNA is TGTGCCAGCAGCCCCGGGACAGGGAGGCTTCAAGAGACCCAGTACTTC.

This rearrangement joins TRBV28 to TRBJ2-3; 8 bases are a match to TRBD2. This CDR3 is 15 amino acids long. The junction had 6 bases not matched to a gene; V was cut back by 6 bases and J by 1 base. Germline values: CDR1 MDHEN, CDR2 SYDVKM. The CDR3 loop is CASRQPGLGTDTQYF. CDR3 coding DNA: TGTGCCAGCAGACAACCGGGACTAGGCACAGATACGCAGTATTTT.

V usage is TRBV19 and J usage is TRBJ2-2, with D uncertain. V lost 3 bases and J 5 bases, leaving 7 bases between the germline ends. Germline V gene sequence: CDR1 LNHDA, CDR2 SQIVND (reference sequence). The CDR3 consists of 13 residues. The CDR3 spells CASSMGPTGELFF. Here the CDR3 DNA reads TGTGCCAGTAGTATGGGTCCGACCGGGGAGCTGTTTTTT. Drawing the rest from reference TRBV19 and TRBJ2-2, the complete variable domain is DGGITQSPKYLFRKEGQNVTLSCEQNLNHDAMYWYRQDPGQGLRLIYYSQIVNDFQKGDIAEGYSVSREKKESFPLTVTSAQKNPTAFYLCASSMGPTGELFFGEGSRLTVL.

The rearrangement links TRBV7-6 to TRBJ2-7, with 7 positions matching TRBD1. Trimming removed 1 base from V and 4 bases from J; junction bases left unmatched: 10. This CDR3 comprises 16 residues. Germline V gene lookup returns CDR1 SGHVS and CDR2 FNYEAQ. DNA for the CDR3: TGTGCCAGCAGCTTAGGGGCCGGGACAGAAAATTACGAGCAGTACTTC. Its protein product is CASSLGAGTENYEQYF.

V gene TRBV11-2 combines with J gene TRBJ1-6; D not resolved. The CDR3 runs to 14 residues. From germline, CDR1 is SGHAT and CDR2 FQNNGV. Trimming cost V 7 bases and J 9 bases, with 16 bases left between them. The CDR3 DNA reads TGTGCCAGCACCCCCCGGGTGATGGGTTCACCCCTCCACTTT. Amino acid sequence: CASTPRVMGSPLHF.

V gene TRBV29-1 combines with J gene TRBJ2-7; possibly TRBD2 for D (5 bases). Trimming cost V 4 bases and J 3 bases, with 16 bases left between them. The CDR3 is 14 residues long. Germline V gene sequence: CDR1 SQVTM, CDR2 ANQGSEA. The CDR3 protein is CSVAAGGFLYEQYF. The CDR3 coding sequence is TGCAGCGTTGCCGCGGGCGGGTTTCTCTACGAGCAGTACTTC.

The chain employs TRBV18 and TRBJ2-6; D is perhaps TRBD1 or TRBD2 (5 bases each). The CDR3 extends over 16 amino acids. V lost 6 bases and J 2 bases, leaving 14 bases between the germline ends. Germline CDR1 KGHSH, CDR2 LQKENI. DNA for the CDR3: TGTGCCAGCTCGCCGATGGGGGTCCCTGGGGCCAACGTCCTGACTTTC. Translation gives CASSPMGVPGANVLTF.

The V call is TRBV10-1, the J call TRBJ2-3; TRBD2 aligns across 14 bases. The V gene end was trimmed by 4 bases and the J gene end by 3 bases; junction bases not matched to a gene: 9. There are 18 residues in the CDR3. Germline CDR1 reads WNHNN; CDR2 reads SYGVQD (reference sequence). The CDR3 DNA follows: TGCGCCAGCAGTGGAGGTGGGACTAGCGGGAGTAGGACAGATACGCAGTATTTT. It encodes CASSGGGTSGSRTDTQYF.

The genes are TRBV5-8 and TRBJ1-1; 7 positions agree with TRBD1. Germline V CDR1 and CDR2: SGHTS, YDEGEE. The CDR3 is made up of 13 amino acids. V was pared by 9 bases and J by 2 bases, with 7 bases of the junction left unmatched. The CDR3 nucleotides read TGTGCCACCACAGGGGTCTCAAACACTGAAGCTTTCTTT. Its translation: CATTGVSNTEAFF.

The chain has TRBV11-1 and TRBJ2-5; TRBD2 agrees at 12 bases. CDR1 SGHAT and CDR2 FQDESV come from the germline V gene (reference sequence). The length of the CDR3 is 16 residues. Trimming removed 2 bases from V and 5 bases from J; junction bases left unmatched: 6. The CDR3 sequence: CASSLPTTSGSETQYF. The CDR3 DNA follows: TGTGCCAGCAGCTTACCAACGACTAGCGGGAGTGAGACCCAGTACTTC.

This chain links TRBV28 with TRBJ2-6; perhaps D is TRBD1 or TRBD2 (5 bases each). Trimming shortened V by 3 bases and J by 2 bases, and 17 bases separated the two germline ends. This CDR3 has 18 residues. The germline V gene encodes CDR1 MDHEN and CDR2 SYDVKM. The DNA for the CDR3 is TGTGCCAGCAGTTTGACAGCGGACTCGCACGCTGGGGCCAACGTCCTGACTTTC. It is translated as CASSLTADSHAGANVLTF.

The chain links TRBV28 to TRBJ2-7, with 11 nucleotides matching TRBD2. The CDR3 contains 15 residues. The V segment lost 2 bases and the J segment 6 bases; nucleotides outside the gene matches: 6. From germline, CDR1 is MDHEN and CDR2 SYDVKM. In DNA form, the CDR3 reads TGTGCCAGCAGTTTAACCGGGACTAGCGGAGGCGAGCAGTACTTC. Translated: CASSLTGTSGGEQYF.

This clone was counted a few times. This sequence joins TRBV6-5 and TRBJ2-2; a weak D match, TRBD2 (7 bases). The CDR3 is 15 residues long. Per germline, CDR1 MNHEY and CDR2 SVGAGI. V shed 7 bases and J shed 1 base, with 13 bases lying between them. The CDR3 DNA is TGTGCCAGCAAAGGCGGGGGCCTGAACACCGGGGAGCTGTTTTTT. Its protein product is CASKGGGLNTGELFF.

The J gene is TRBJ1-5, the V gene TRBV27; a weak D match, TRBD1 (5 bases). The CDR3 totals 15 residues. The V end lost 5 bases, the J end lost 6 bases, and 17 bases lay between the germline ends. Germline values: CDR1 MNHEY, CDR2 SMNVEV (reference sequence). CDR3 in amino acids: CASSPGTGKGQPQHF. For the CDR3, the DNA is TGTGCCAGCAGTCCTGGGACGGGGAAGGGTCAGCCCCAGCATTTT.

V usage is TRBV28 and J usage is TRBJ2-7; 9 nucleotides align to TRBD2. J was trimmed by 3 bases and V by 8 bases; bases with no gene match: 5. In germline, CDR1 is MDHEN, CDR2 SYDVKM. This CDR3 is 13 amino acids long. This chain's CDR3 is CASGGGGDYEQYF. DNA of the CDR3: TGTGCCAGCGGCGGGGGGGGCGACTACGAGCAGTACTTC.